This TCR beta chain was sequenced in a study of early T cells in non-severe SARS-CoV-2 infection. TCRdb itself ran the 5' RACE reads through MiXCR, one entry per CDR3 protein. This sample has roughly 99,000 distinct CDR3 sequences, with around 12% found just once. Per germline, CDR1 PRHDT and CDR2 FYEKMQ (reference sequence). This CDR3 is built from 12 residues. The V end was cut by 4 bases, the J end by 7 bases, with 7 bases between. This clonotype was counted ten times or more. This receptor was identified in an adult who was a healthcare worker with PCR-confirmed SARS-CoV-2 infection or an uninfected control (not recorded which). This material consisted of whole blood, taken at baseline. V and J are TRBV13 and TRBJ2-2; no firm D call. DNA for the CDR3: TGTGCCAGCAGCTCCCGTTTCGGGGAGCTGTTTTTT. Translation: CASSSRFGELFF. The variable domain in full, completed from reference TRBV13 and TRBJ2-2, reads AAGVIQSPRHLIKEKRETATLKCYPIPRHDTVYWYQQGPGQDPQFLISFYEKMQSDKGSIPDRFSAQQFSDYHSELNMSSLELGDSALYFCASSSRFGELFFGEGSRLTVL.